These T cell receptor beta chains were read from a single sample in a study of CD8 T cells in ankylosing spondylitis. Via MiXCR, TCRdb re-called the 5' RACE reads, giving one row per CDR3 protein. This table has a few hundred thousand distinct CDR3 sequences, 15% to 20% appearing once. Sequenced: blood, either unsorted or a sorted T cell fraction (not recorded which). The origin of the receptors is a male donor with ankylosing spondylitis or in good health (not recorded which). Both conserved end residues are part of each CDR3. Fields, in order: CDR3 DNA, CDR3 protein, clone size, D gene, J gene, V gene. A D gene is named only where the DNA matches it firmly. Clone size is given for some rows only: seen once, a few or many times, or a class if the clone is expanded.

CDR3 DNA: TGCAGCGTTGAGAGGGATGGCTACACCTTC
CDR3 protein: CSVERDGYTF
clone size: few
D gene: NA
J gene: TRBJ1-2
V gene: TRBV29-1

CDR3 DNA: TGTGCCTTGTCCCGGGACAGGGTGATCGATGAGCAGTTCTTC
CDR3 protein: CALSRDRVIDEQFF
clone size: few
D gene: TRBD1
J gene: TRBJ2-1
V gene: TRBV15

CDR3 DNA: TGTGCCAGCACCCCGGGACTAGCGGCCTACAATGAGCAGTTCTTC
CDR3 protein: CASTPGLAAYNEQFF
clone size: few
D gene: TRBD2
J gene: TRBJ2-1
V gene: TRBV12-3/TRBV12-4

CDR3 DNA: TGTGCCAGCAGTCCCCCCCAGGGGGCTGAAGCTTTCTTT
CDR3 protein: CASSPPQGAEAFF
clone size: many
D gene: TRBD1
J gene: TRBJ1-1
V gene: TRBV3-1

CDR3 DNA: TGCGCCAGCAGCCAATCCTTAGCGGGAAGTTCCTACGAGCAGTACTTC
CDR3 protein: CASSQSLAGSSYEQYF
clone size: NA
D gene: TRBD2
J gene: TRBJ2-7
V gene: TRBV4-1

CDR3 DNA: TGTGCCAGCAGAACAGGACAGACGGAGACCCAGTACTTC
CDR3 protein: CASRTGQTETQYF
clone size: NA
D gene: NA
J gene: TRBJ2-5
V gene: TRBV7-9

CDR3 DNA: TGCAGCGTTGAAGGGCTAGCGGGAGGCTACAATGAGCAGTTCTTC
CDR3 protein: CSVEGLAGGYNEQFF
clone size: NA
D gene: TRBD2
J gene: TRBJ2-1
V gene: TRBV29-1

CDR3 DNA: TGTGCCAGTAGGCTGGACCCCCTCATGAACACTGAAGCTTTCTTT
CDR3 protein: CASRLDPLMNTEAFF
clone size: few
D gene: NA
J gene: TRBJ1-1
V gene: TRBV19

CDR3 DNA: TGTGCCACCAGTGGTTTGATGGGGCTAGCCAAAAACATTCAGTACTTC
CDR3 protein: CATSGLMGLAKNIQYF
clone size: NA
D gene: NA
J gene: TRBJ2-4
V gene: TRBV24-1

CDR3 DNA: TGTGCCAGCAGCTTAGTGGAGGACAGGGGGGACGGGGAGCTGTTTTTT
CDR3 protein: CASSLVEDRGDGELFF
clone size: NA
D gene: TRBD1
J gene: TRBJ2-2
V gene: TRBV11-2

CDR3 DNA: TGTGCCAGCAGTTCTGATCCCTCGGGCACTGAAGCTTTCTTT
CDR3 protein: CASSSDPSGTEAFF
clone size: NA
D gene: NA
J gene: TRBJ1-1
V gene: TRBV25-1

CDR3 DNA: TGTGCCAGCAGTTTTTCCGTAACCGAGCAGTACTTC
CDR3 protein: CASSFSVTEQYF
clone size: NA
D gene: NA
J gene: TRBJ2-7
V gene: TRBV12-3/TRBV12-4

CDR3 DNA: TGCGCCAGCAGCCCCAGAGGGGGTTCGGACACCGGGGAGCTGTTTTTT
CDR3 protein: CASSPRGGSDTGELFF
clone size: NA
D gene: NA
J gene: TRBJ2-2
V gene: TRBV5-1

CDR3 DNA: TGCAGTGCTAGAGCCCTGACAGGAGAAACCTACGAGCAGTACTTC
CDR3 protein: CSARALTGETYEQYF
clone size: NA
D gene: NA
J gene: TRBJ2-7
V gene: TRBV20-1

CDR3 DNA: TGCAGTGCTAGAGCTCGTAGCGGGCAACAAGAGACCCAGTACTTC
CDR3 protein: CSARARSGQQETQYF
clone size: few
D gene: TRBD2
J gene: TRBJ2-5
V gene: TRBV20-1

CDR3 DNA: TGTGCCAGCAGTGGGGTATACAGTCTCTCTGGGGCCAACGTCCTGACTTTC
CDR3 protein: CASSGVYSLSGANVLTF
clone size: NA
D gene: NA
J gene: TRBJ2-6
V gene: TRBV28

CDR3 DNA: TGCGCCAGCAGCCAAACAAGTGGGGCGTTTACCACAGATACGCAGTATTTT
CDR3 protein: CASSQTSGAFTTDTQYF
clone size: NA
D gene: NA
J gene: TRBJ2-3
V gene: TRBV4-1

CDR3 DNA: TGCGCCAGCAGTGGCCTACTAGCGACACCGGTCAACGAGCAGTACTTC
CDR3 protein: CASSGLLATPVNEQYF
clone size: many
D gene: TRBD2
J gene: TRBJ2-7
V gene: TRBV10-2

CDR3 DNA: TGTGCCAGCAGCTTAAACAGAGCATACGAGCAGTACTTC
CDR3 protein: CASSLNRAYEQYF
clone size: NA
D gene: NA
J gene: TRBJ2-7
V gene: TRBV11-2

CDR3 DNA: TGCAGCGCCCCCGGGCTAGCGGGTCCAGATACGCAGTATTTT
CDR3 protein: CSAPGLAGPDTQYF
clone size: few
D gene: TRBD2
J gene: TRBJ2-3
V gene: TRBV29-1

CDR3 DNA: TGTGCCAGCAGCAGCAGACTAGCGGGCCCTAGAGAGCAGTACTTC
CDR3 protein: CASSSRLAGPREQYF
clone size: NA
D gene: TRBD2
J gene: TRBJ2-7
V gene: TRBV7-9

CDR3 DNA: TGCAGTGCTAGGGAACAGGGGAATAGGGAGCTGTTTTTT
CDR3 protein: CSAREQGNRELFF
clone size: NA
D gene: TRBD1
J gene: TRBJ2-2
V gene: TRBV20-1

CDR3 DNA: TGTGCCAGCAGTTTAGGGACCTCGCTAGCTAGCGGGGAGCTGTTTTTT
CDR3 protein: CASSLGTSLASGELFF
clone size: few
D gene: NA
J gene: TRBJ2-2
V gene: TRBV12-3/TRBV12-4

CDR3 DNA: TGTGCCAGCAGAACCCATTCGCTGGCCCGCTCCTACGAGCAGTACTTC
CDR3 protein: CASRTHSLARSYEQYF
clone size: NA
D gene: NA
J gene: TRBJ2-7
V gene: TRBV6-1

CDR3 DNA: TGTGCCAGCAGCTTCCGGGCGAACTACAATGAGCAGTTCTTC
CDR3 protein: CASSFRANYNEQFF
clone size: NA
D gene: NA
J gene: TRBJ2-1
V gene: TRBV13

CDR3 DNA: TGCGCCAGCAGCCCAGACATAGGGACCTACGGTGAGCAGTTCTTC
CDR3 protein: CASSPDIGTYGEQFF
clone size: NA
D gene: NA
J gene: TRBJ2-1
V gene: TRBV4-1

CDR3 DNA: TGTGCCAGCAGCCCCTGGTCCGGGACTAGCTCGACAGATACGCAGTATTTT
CDR3 protein: CASSPWSGTSSTDTQYF
clone size: few
D gene: TRBD2
J gene: TRBJ2-3
V gene: TRBV27

CDR3 DNA: TGTGCCAGCAGCTTGGGGACAGCCAGCTCCTATAATTCACCCCTCCACTTT
CDR3 protein: CASSLGTASSYNSPLHF
clone size: NA
D gene: NA
J gene: TRBJ1-6
V gene: TRBV5-6

CDR3 DNA: TGTGCCACCAGCCATGGGGGGGGATACGAGCAGTACTTC
CDR3 protein: CATSHGGGYEQYF
clone size: NA
D gene: TRBD2
J gene: TRBJ2-7
V gene: TRBV15

CDR3 DNA: TGCAGTGCTAGATACCCCGACAGGATCCACACAGATACGCAGTATTTT
CDR3 protein: CSARYPDRIHTDTQYF
clone size: few
D gene: NA
J gene: TRBJ2-3
V gene: TRBV20-1

CDR3 DNA: TGTGCCAGCAGCGTAGGGACAATAACAGAGTGGGCAAACTACGAGCAGTACTTC
CDR3 protein: CASSVGTITEWANYEQYF
clone size: NA
D gene: NA
J gene: TRBJ2-7
V gene: TRBV9

CDR3 DNA: TGCAGCGTTACGGGACAGATCTCCTACGAGCAGTACTTC
CDR3 protein: CSVTGQISYEQYF
clone size: few
D gene: TRBD1
J gene: TRBJ2-7
V gene: TRBV29-1

CDR3 DNA: TGCGCCAGCAGCTTTGGACAGGGGCCTCTGATCACTGAAGCTTTCTTT
CDR3 protein: CASSFGQGPLITEAFF
clone size: NA
D gene: TRBD1
J gene: TRBJ1-1
V gene: TRBV5-1

CDR3 DNA: TGTGCCATCAGTGAGATCAAGTATGGCTACACCTTC
CDR3 protein: CAISEIKYGYTF
clone size: NA
D gene: NA
J gene: TRBJ1-2
V gene: TRBV10-3

CDR3 DNA: TGCAGTGCTAGAGACCGCGTTGGGCTAGCGGGAGTTCACTACAATGAGCAGTTCTTC
CDR3 protein: CSARDRVGLAGVHYNEQFF
clone size: few
D gene: TRBD2
J gene: TRBJ2-1
V gene: TRBV20-1

CDR3 DNA: TGTGCCAGCAGTTTAGATAGAACGTGGGACACAGAGACCCAGTACTTC
CDR3 protein: CASSLDRTWDTETQYF
clone size: NA
D gene: NA
J gene: TRBJ2-5
V gene: TRBV12-3/TRBV12-4

CDR3 DNA: TGTGCCAGCAGTACCTTGTTTGGGGACTCCTACGAGCAGTACTTC
CDR3 protein: CASSTLFGDSYEQYF
clone size: NA
D gene: NA
J gene: TRBJ2-7
V gene: TRBV28

CDR3 DNA: TGTGCCAGCGATTCGGATATTAGGGATGAGCAGTTCTTC
CDR3 protein: CASDSDIRDEQFF
clone size: NA
D gene: NA
J gene: TRBJ2-1
V gene: TRBV2

CDR3 DNA: TGTGCCAGCAGCCCGGGACCGGGCCTCTATGGCTACACCTTC
CDR3 protein: CASSPGPGLYGYTF
clone size: few
D gene: NA
J gene: TRBJ1-2
V gene: TRBV7-8

CDR3 DNA: TGTGCCAGCAGCTTAGCCGGGGGGAACACTGAAGCTTTCTTT
CDR3 protein: CASSLAGGNTEAFF
clone size: many
D gene: NA
J gene: TRBJ1-1
V gene: TRBV27